The clone carrying this T cell receptor (beta chain) was seen only a few times. The data derive from a study of blood T cell repertoires in COVID-19. Only in-frame clones appear in the TCRdb table, and some are missing; sequencing was by immunoSEQ multiplex PCR. This sample has fewer than 150,000 clones, with roughly four fifths found just once. Looked up from germline, CDR1 is SGHNT and CDR2 is YYREEE (reference sequence). The CDR3 is 15 residues long. Trimming took 0 bases from V and 2 from J, leaving 9 bases between them. The chain has TRBV5-4 and TRBJ2-1, with D perhaps matching TRBD1 (5 bases). Material: peripheral blood. The receptor comes from a human donor in a cohort sampled during active COVID-19. CDR3 in amino acids: CASSLGQGTYNEQFF. The CDR3 nucleotides read TGTGCCAGCAGCTTGGGGCAGGGAACCTACAATGAGCAGTTCTTC.